A single sample is the source of the 29 T cell receptor beta chains below, sequenced in a study of cytomegalovirus exposure and HLA in healthy donors. PCR primers comprised 60 Vbeta and 13 Jbeta primers. TCRdb's copy holds only in-frame clones and misses some; the assay was immunoSEQ multiplex PCR. The sample contains 110,000 to 150,000 clones, around 9.7% of which appear only once. Input material: PBMCs. The origin of the receptors is a man aged 45 to 65 in good health and CMV-seronegative.

The sample holds a few counts of this clone. This chain connects TRBV25-1 to TRBJ1-4; 7 bases agree with TRBD1. This CDR3 spans 16 amino acids. The V and J ends lost 8 bases and 0 bases, in that order; junction bases with no gene match: 9. CDR1 and CDR2 (germline): MGHDK, SYGVNS. This CDR3 reads CASSLGGAATNEKLFF. The DNA of the CDR3 is TGTGCCAGCTCCCTAGGGGGCGCGGCAACTAATGAAAAACTGTTTTTT.

The chain is built from TRBV6-4 and TRBJ2-1, with 11 bases that match TRBD2. J lost 6 bases, V lost 2 bases, and 3 bases had no gene match. The germline V gene encodes CDR1 MRHNA and CDR2 SNTAGT. CDR3 size: 15 residues. CDR3 DNA: TGTGCCAGCAGTGACGAGGGACTAGCGGCCAATGAGCAGTTCTTC. This translates into CASSDEGLAANEQFF.

This clone was picked up a small number of times. The V call is TRBV19, the J call TRBJ1-5; D is perhaps TRBD1 (5 bases). V was pared by 6 bases and J by 7 bases, with 13 bases between. Germline V gene lookup returns CDR1 LNHDA and CDR2 SQIVND (reference sequence). The CDR3 has 13 amino acids. The CDR3 is CASRGRGGQPQHF. The DNA for the CDR3 is TGTGCCAGTAGGGGGAGGGGTGGACAGCCCCAGCATTTT.

This clone appeared a few times. This chain joins TRBV28 and TRBJ2-2; 12 bases are shared with TRBD1. The CDR3 totals 16 residues. The V gene's germline CDR1 is MDHEN and CDR2 SYDVKM. Germline trimming cut 2 bases from V and 7 bases from J; bases unmatched to any gene: 5. The CDR3: CASSLPGQGANGELFF. For the CDR3, the DNA is TGTGCCAGCAGTTTACCGGGACAGGGGGCGAACGGGGAGCTGTTTTTT.

J is TRBJ2-2 and V is TRBV5-1; TRBD1 agrees at 7 bases. Germline-derived CDR1 and CDR2 are SGHRS and YFSETQ. V gave up 5 bases and J gave up 7 bases; unmatched junction bases: 11. The CDR3 runs to 15 residues. The CDR3: CASRQTQGRSGELFF. CDR3 coding DNA: TGCGCCAGCAGGCAAACACAGGGGCGGAGCGGGGAGCTGTTTTTT.

This clone was seen more than once but under ten times. The chain carries TRBV7-3 and TRBJ1-1; D gene uncertain. The ends were cut back, 2 bases at V and 1 base at J, with 5 bases in the middle. The CDR3 covers 13 residues. CDR1 is SGHTA and CDR2 is FQGTGA in the germline V gene. The CDR3 bases are TGTGCCAGCAGCTTAGAGGGGAACACTGAAGCTTTCTTT. Protein: CASSLEGNTEAFF.

The V and J genes are TRBV7-2 and TRBJ1-1; 9 positions match TRBD1. This CDR3 contains 14 residues. CDR1 is SGHTA and CDR2 is FQGNSA in the germline V gene. After removal of 5 bases from V and 5 bases from J, the junction contained 6 bases not matched to a gene. CDR3 loop: CASSRNRGLTEAFF. DNA of the CDR3: TGTGCCAGCAGCCGAAACAGGGGGCTGACTGAAGCTTTCTTT. Using reference TRBV7-2 and TRBJ1-1 for the parts outside the CDR3, the full variable domain is GAGVSQSPSNKVTEKGKDVELRCDPISGHTALYWYRQSLGQGLEFLIYFQGNSAPDKSGLPSDRFSAERTGGSVSTLTIQRTQQEDSAVYLCASSRNRGLTEAFFGQGTRLTVV.

This clone showed up just a few times. This chain uses TRBV4-2 with TRBJ2-5, with 10 bases aligning to TRBD2. CDR1 is LGHNA and CDR2 is YNFKEQ in the germline V gene. J was trimmed by 1 base and V by 1 base; bases with no gene match: 6. This CDR3 has 17 residues. CDR3 residues: CASSQGVVAGGQETQYF. The CDR3 nucleotides are TGTGCCAGCAGCCAAGGAGTCGTAGCGGGGGGCCAAGAGACCCAGTACTTC.

The chain couples TRBV18 to TRBJ2-7; 10 nucleotides agree with TRBD1. The J segment lost 3 bases and the V segment lost 1 base, leaving 9 bases of the junction unmatched. CDR3 length: 17 amino acids. Germline V lookup: CDR1 KGHSH, CDR2 LQKENI. Written as DNA, the CDR3 is TGTGCCAGCTCACCACAACAGACAGGGGGCAACGACTACGAGCAGTACTTC. It specifies CASSPQQTGGNDYEQYF.

Only a few counts were recorded for this clone. This chain uses TRBV4-1 with TRBJ1-2; the match to TRBD1 covers 7 bases. With V trimmed by 0 bases and J by 0 bases, 7 bases remained unmatched. Germline-derived CDR1 and CDR2 are MGHRA and YSYEKL. This CDR3 region has 17 residues. CDR3 amino acids: CASSQETVGTANYGYTF. As DNA, the CDR3 is TGCGCCAGCAGCCAAGAAACGGTCGGGACAGCTAACTATGGCTACACCTTC.

The rearrangement links TRBV9 to TRBJ2-1; D ambiguous. CDR3 size: 13 residues. Germline loops: CDR1 SGDLS, CDR2 YYNGEE. V was cut by 4 bases and J by 7 bases, with 12 bases left in between. The CDR3 loop is CASSPPGGNEQFF. Written as DNA, the CDR3 is TGTGCCAGCAGCCCCCCGGGTGGGAATGAGCAGTTCTTC.

The V call is TRBV6-6, the J call TRBJ2-5; 8 bases line up with TRBD2. Germline lookup yields CDR1 MNHNY and CDR2 SVGAGI (reference sequence). V shed 5 bases and J 1 base; nucleotides not matched to a gene: 9. The CDR3 is 16 amino acids. The CDR3 is CASSINSGTPQETQYF. As DNA, the CDR3 is TGTGCCAGCAGTATAAATAGCGGGACCCCCCAAGAGACCCAGTACTTC.

The chain joins TRBV19 to TRBJ2-1, with unresolved D. Looked up from germline, CDR1 is LNHDA and CDR2 is SQIVND (reference sequence). The CDR3 spans 13 residues. Trimming left V 3 bases short and J 8 bases short, with 11 bases between. The CDR3, as DNA: TGTGCCAGTAGTATTATGCCCCAGGATGAGCAGTTCTTC. Protein product: CASSIMPQDEQFF.

The rearrangement uses TRBV30 and TRBJ2-3, with 9 bases fitting TRBD1. CDR3 size: 16 residues. The ends lost 2 bases at V and 3 bases at J; junction bases unmatched: 9. Germline assignment: CDR1 GTSNPN and CDR2 SVGIG (reference sequence). CDR3 sequence (DNA): TGTGCCTGGAGTTTCAGGACAGGGGACCTTACAGATACGCAGTATTTT. It encodes CAWSFRTGDLTDTQYF.

The CDR3 reads CATVRGVPNTEAFF. For the CDR3, the DNA is TGTGCCACCGTACGGGGGGTCCCGAACACTGAAGCTTTCTTT. V usage is TRBV15 and J usage is TRBJ1-1; D is possibly TRBD1 (5 bases). Germline V gene sequence: CDR1 LNHNV, CDR2 YYDKDF (reference sequence). The length of the CDR3 is 14 residues. Trimming removed 8 bases from V and 1 base from J, with 14 bases in between.

This clone was recorded a few times. The chain combines TRBV29-1 with TRBJ1-1; 7 nucleotides agree with TRBD1. CDR1 SQVTM and CDR2 ANQGSEA come from the germline V gene. J lost 3 bases, V lost 1 base, and 5 bases had no gene match. CDR3 length: 14 amino acids. The CDR3 bases are TGCAGCGTTGAAGGGTCGGACAGGTACACTGAAGCTTTCTTT. As protein: CSVEGSDRYTEAFF.

A few counts support this clone. The J gene is TRBJ2-2, the V gene TRBV5-4, with 7 bases fitting TRBD1. Unmatched junction bases numbered 4, after V lost 4 bases and J lost 1 base. The CDR3 sequence is 15 residues long. Germline loops: CDR1 SGHNT, CDR2 YYREEE (reference sequence). The CDR3 here is CASSVGTVNTGELFF. The CDR3 nucleotides read TGTGCCAGCAGCGTTGGGACAGTGAACACCGGGGAGCTGTTTTTT.

There are a few counts of this clone. The genes are TRBV5-5 and TRBJ1-2; D is perhaps TRBD1 (6 bases). Germline-derived CDR1 and CDR2 are SGHKS and YYEKEE (reference sequence). This CDR3 has 15 amino acids. V gave up 0 bases and J gave up 6 bases, with 15 bases separating them. The CDR3 loop is CASSLAPTAGDGYTF. In DNA form, the CDR3 reads TGTGCCAGCAGCTTGGCTCCGACGGCAGGGGATGGCTACACCTTC.

This clone was counted between two and nine times. V and J are TRBV27 and TRBJ1-5, with 7 bases identical to TRBD1. The V gene's germline CDR1 is MNHEY and CDR2 SMNVEV (reference sequence). The ends lost 6 bases at V and 5 bases at J; junction bases unmatched: 19. CDR3 size: 18 residues. CDR3 sequence (DNA): TGTGCCAGCAGCTTTCTCCTTACCGGGACAGTCGTGGATCAGCCCCAGCATTTT. It yields the protein CASSFLLTGTVVDQPQHF.

This chain links TRBV19 with TRBJ2-7, with D perhaps matching TRBD2 (6 bases). Trimming cost V 6 bases and J 5 bases, with 20 bases left between them. CDR1 LNHDA and CDR2 SQIVND come from the germline V gene (reference sequence). The CDR3 sequence is 15 residues long. This chain's CDR3 is CASSGDWGLRDEQYF. The CDR3 DNA reads TGTGCCAGTAGCGGGGACTGGGGTCTTCGCGACGAGCAGTACTTC.

This clone was observed a handful of times. The rearrangement joins TRBV6-1 to TRBJ1-3; D might be TRBD1 (6 bases). Germline loops: CDR1 MNHNS, CDR2 SASEGT. The CDR3 has 15 amino acids. V dropped 1 base and J dropped 0 bases, with 7 bases sitting between them. DNA of the CDR3: TGTGCCAGCAGTGAAGTAGGGGGCTCTGGAAACACCATATATTTT. Translation gives CASSEVGGSGNTIYF.

The V call is TRBV5-1, the J call TRBJ1-2; possibly TRBD1 for D (6 bases). From germline, CDR1 is SGHRS and CDR2 YFSETQ. The CDR3 sequence is 14 residues long. The V and J ends lost 2 bases and 3 bases respectively, with 11 bases between them. The CDR3 loop is CASSLQGRDYGYTF. The CDR3 DNA reads as TGCGCCAGCAGCTTACAGGGTCGGGACTATGGCTACACCTTC.

This clone showed up just a few times. The rearrangement joins TRBV14 to TRBJ2-2; maybe TRBD1 (6 bases). CDR1 and CDR2 (germline): SGHDN, FVKESK. Deletions cut 2 bases from V and 3 bases from J, with 10 bases between. This CDR3 has 15 amino acids. The CDR3 loop is CASSQRQVDTGELFF. DNA for the CDR3: TGTGCCAGCAGCCAACGACAGGTGGACACCGGGGAGCTGTTTTTT.

The chain recombines TRBV6-1 with TRBJ2-7, with a possible D match to TRBD1 (6 bases). With 11 bases removed from V and 6 bases from J, the gap between germline ends came to 17 bases. The CDR3 has 12 residues. Germline CDR1 reads MNHNS; CDR2 reads SASEGT. The CDR3 nucleotides read TGTGCCGTCAGGGGTGATCGGGGCGAGCAGTACTTC. This codes for CAVRGDRGEQYF.

This clone showed up just a few times. The V gene is TRBV2, the J gene TRBJ1-2; D uncertain. Germline V gene lookup returns CDR1 SNHLY and CDR2 FYNNEI. The CDR3 is 13 amino acids. The V and J ends lost 8 bases and 4 bases respectively, with 14 bases between them. The CDR3 DNA sequence: TGTGCCAGCTGGGCGGAGGGTGGCTATGGCTACACCTTC. Translated, it gives CASWAEGGYGYTF.

In its sample, this clone was seen a few times. CDR3 sequence reads: CASSAQSNTEAFF. CDR3 DNA: TGTGCCAGCAGCGCACAGTCGAACACTGAAGCTTTCTTT. This chain connects TRBV7-3 to TRBJ1-1; no clear D gene. Trimming cost V 5 bases and J 1 base, with 8 bases left between them. This CDR3 has 13 residues. Germline values: CDR1 SGHTA, CDR2 FQGTGA.

CDR3 sequence: CASSTLQASHSNQPQHF. Here the CDR3 DNA reads TGTGCCAGTAGTACATTACAGGCATCTCATAGCAATCAGCCCCAGCATTTT. The gene calls are TRBV19 and TRBJ1-5, with D tentatively TRBD1 (5 bases). V shed 4 bases and J shed 0 bases, with 16 bases lying between them. Germline CDR1 and CDR2: LNHDA and SQIVND (reference sequence). This CDR3 has 17 residues.

The rearrangement joins TRBV2 to TRBJ2-5; a weak D match, TRBD2 (7 bases). Deletions cut 6 bases from V and 4 bases from J, with 12 bases between. The CDR3 has 13 amino acids. Germline V CDR1 and CDR2: SNHLY, FYNNEI. DNA of the CDR3: TGTGCCAGCAGCACAGGGAGGGTAGAGACCCAGTACTTC. This encodes CASSTGRVETQYF.

This clone was detected only a few times. The rearrangement links TRBV30 to TRBJ2-2; tentative D call: TRBD2 (6 bases). Between the trimmed V and J ends, which lost 4 bases and 3 bases, there was a span of 15 bases. This CDR3 comprises 15 residues. Germline CDR1 reads GTSNPN; CDR2 reads SVGIG (reference sequence). CDR3 sequence reads: CAWKGTLYDTGELFF. DNA of the CDR3: TGTGCCTGGAAAGGGACTCTCTATGACACCGGGGAGCTGTTTTTT.